This T cell receptor (beta chain) appears in the sequencing data of a study of T cell repertoires in cytomegalovirus infection. Study information: Both a matching HLA type and CMV infection were indicated by public TCR beta signatures.

MiXCR was run by TCRdb on the reads, yielding one entry per CDR3 protein. This table holds about 900,000 distinct CDR3 sequences, less than 40% found once. Points on this clonotype: Its antigen is still unknown.

Notes on the study in general: The ex vivo response was dominated by HLA-C-restricted CMV-specific TCR beta clonotypes.

This receptor was obtained from a human donor in good health (CMV status not recorded). Some clones in this sample may be carry-over from other donors' samples. The source material was cultured CD8+ T cells from PBMCs, sampled from culture after CMV antigen stimulation.

The CDR3 loop reads CASSSPGRFSPLHF. The CDR3 DNA reads TGTGCCAGCAGTTCTCCGGGACGCTTTTCACCCCTCCACTTT. V is TRBV27 and J is TRBJ1-6; possibly TRBD1 for D (5 bases). The CDR3 totals 14 residues. V lost 4 bases and J lost 9, with 13 bases in between. Germline V lookup: CDR1 MNHEY, CDR2 SMNVEV (reference sequence).